These T cell receptor beta chains were read from a single sample in a study of T cell changes during pregnancy in multiple sclerosis. TCRdb's copy holds only in-frame clones and misses some; the assay was immunoSEQ multiplex PCR. The sample contains about 87,000 clones, just over 90% of which appear only once. The specimen was peripheral blood, collected in the third trimester of pregnancy. These receptor sequences come from a female donor in good health, enrolled as a control in a pregnancy study. CDR3s include the opening cysteine and the closing phenylalanine or tryptophan. A D gene is named only where the DNA matches it firmly. Clone size is not always given. Where it is, it says once, few, many or a class for expanded clones.

TRBV2	TRBD1	TRBJ1-2	.	CASTQTGGRQGYTF	TGTGCCAGCACTCAAACAGGGGGCCGGCAGGGCTACACCTTC
TRBV2	.	TRBJ2-2	.	CASMRQVNTGELFF	TGTGCCAGCATGAGACAGGTCAACACCGGGGAGCTGTTTTTT
TRBV19	TRBD2	TRBJ2-4	.	CASSKIPAGTSDKNIQYF	TGTGCCAGTAGTAAGATACCAGCGGGAACCTCGGACAAAAACATTCAGTACTTC
TRBV7-8	TRBD1	TRBJ1-5	.	CASSSPTGGSNQPQHF	TGTGCCAGCAGCTCCCCCACAGGGGGGAGCAATCAGCCCCAGCATTTT
TRBV7-6	.	TRBJ2-7	.	CASSPDSSYEQYF	TGTGCCAGCAGCCCGGACAGCTCCTACGAGCAGTACTTC
TRBV7-6	TRBD1	TRBJ2-1	.	CASSLAPTGEVNEQFF	TGTGCCAGCAGCTTAGCGCCGACAGGGGAGGTCAATGAGCAGTTCTTC
TRBV19	.	TRBJ2-3	.	CASAGFGGTDTQYF	TGTGCCAGCGCGGGATTTGGGGGCACAGATACGCAGTATTTT
TRBV19	TRBD1	TRBJ2-5	.	CASSSQGEETQYF	TGTGCCAGTAGTTCCCAGGGGGAAGAGACCCAGTACTTC
TRBV19	TRBD1	TRBJ2-5	.	CASSPGQGRETQYF	TGTGCCAGTAGTCCGGGACAGGGGAGAGAGACCCAGTACTTC
TRBV19	TRBD1	TRBJ2-7	.	CASSFRDSRSPEQYF	TGTGCCAGTAGTTTCCGGGACAGCCGATCCCCCGAGCAGTACTTC
TRBV15	TRBD1	TRBJ2-7	once	CATSSDRGRWEQYF	TGTGCCACCAGCTCGGACAGGGGACGGTGGGAGCAGTACTTC
TRBV2	.	TRBJ2-7	.	CASRGPVTVSEQYF	TGTGCCAGCAGGGGCCCCGTAACAGTCTCCGAGCAGTACTTC
TRBV23-1	.	TRBJ2-7	once	CASSRRIQVHYYEQYF	TGCGCCAGCAGTCGCCGAATTCAGGTGCATTACTACGAGCAGTACTTC
TRBV7-9	.	TRBJ1-4	.	CASSLWSATNEKLFF	TGTGCCAGCAGCTTATGGTCGGCAACTAATGAAAAACTGTTTTTT
TRBV5-1	.	TRBJ2-7	.	CASSPSSLRFYEQYF	TGCGCCAGCAGCCCGAGCTCCTTGCGGTTCTACGAGCAGTACTTC
TRBV27	.	TRBJ2-1	once	CASTDFSGEQFF	TGTGCCAGCACTGACTTCTCTGGGGAGCAGTTCTTC
TRBV15	.	TRBJ2-3	.	CATSRDGGGADTQYF	TGTGCCACCAGCAGAGATGGAGGGGGGGCGGATACGCAGTATTTT
TRBV9	.	TRBJ2-1	.	CASSAQGTANEQFF	TGTGCCAGCAGCGCGCAGGGGACCGCCAATGAGCAGTTCTTC
TRBV30	.	TRBJ2-3	.	CAWSVLILASDTQYF	TGTGCCTGGAGTGTACTAATCCTAGCGTCAGATACGCAGTATTTT
TRBV9	TRBD2	TRBJ2-4	once	CASSLGLAGSVTSKNIQYF	TGTGCCAGCAGCTTGGGACTAGCGGGCTCCGTCACCTCAAAAAACATTCAGTACTTC
TRBV5-1	.	TRBJ2-7	.	CASSYPGSYEQYF	TGCGCCAGCAGCTATCCCGGTTCCTACGAGCAGTACTTC
TRBV7-2	.	TRBJ1-2	.	CASSLAGDIYGYTF	TGTGCCAGCAGCTTAGCCGGGGACATCTATGGCTACACCTTC
TRBV9	TRBD2	TRBJ2-7	.	CASSVVGTSGTTYEQYF	TGTGCCAGCAGCGTAGTTGGGACTAGCGGGACCACCTACGAGCAGTACTTC
TRBV6-1	TRBD1	TRBJ1-5	few	CASRDSWRQPQHF	TGTGCCAGTAGGGACAGTTGGCGGCAGCCCCAGCATTTT
TRBV9	.	TRBJ1-1	.	CASSPVNTEAFF	TGTGCCAGCAGCCCCGTGAACACTGAAGCTTTCTTT
TRBV27	TRBD1	TRBJ2-7	.	CASRLGQRTYEQYF	TGTGCCAGCAGACTGGGACAGCGAACCTACGAGCAGTACTTC
TRBV2	TRBD2	TRBJ2-3	.	CATAHLAGNTDTQYF	TGTGCCACCGCTCACCTAGCGGGAAACACAGATACGCAGTATTTT
TRBV28	.	TRBJ2-2	once	CASRTRGSNTGELFF	TGTGCCAGCAGAACCCGGGGATCGAACACCGGGGAGCTGTTTTTT
TRBV6-1	TRBD1	TRBJ2-1	.	CASSDQGAGEQFF	TGTGCCAGCAGTGACCAGGGGGCAGGAGAGCAGTTCTTC
TRBV6-1	.	TRBJ2-6	.	CASSGLSGANVLTF	TGTGCCAGCAGTGGACTCTCTGGGGCCAACGTCCTGACTTTC
TRBV4-2	TRBD2	TRBJ2-3	.	CASSQPVATSGSTDTQYF	TGTGCCAGCAGCCAACCAGTCGCGACTAGCGGGAGCACAGATACGCAGTATTTT
TRBV4-2	.	TRBJ1-2	once	CASSQDNAAEGSLYGYTF	TGTGCCAGCAGCCAAGATAATGCGGCAGAGGGCAGCCTCTATGGCTACACCTTC
TRBV7-8	TRBD1	TRBJ2-6	.	CASSPRDRVSGANVLTF	TGTGCCAGCAGCCCCCGGGACAGGGTATCTGGGGCCAACGTCCTGACTTTC
TRBV11-2	TRBD2	TRBJ2-3	.	CASRSGLAVTDTQYF	TGTGCCAGCAGGTCAGGACTAGCGGTCACAGATACGCAGTATTTT
TRBV5-6	.	TRBJ2-1	.	CASSLFAAVVRDNEQFF	TGTGCCAGCAGCTTGTTTGCAGCGGTCGTTCGTGATAATGAGCAGTTCTTC
TRBV11-2	TRBD2	TRBJ2-1	.	CASSLLAGVIDEQFF	TGTGCCAGCAGCTTACTAGCGGGAGTAATCGATGAGCAGTTCTTC
TRBV7-9	.	TRBJ1-1	.	CASSPDRLNTEAFF	TGTGCCAGCAGCCCGGACAGACTGAACACTGAAGCTTTCTTT
TRBV19	TRBD1	TRBJ2-7	.	CASRGPGQHSYEQYF	TGTGCCAGTAGAGGACCGGGACAGCACTCCTACGAGCAGTACTTC
TRBV27	TRBD1	TRBJ2-3	.	CASSGWAGTGSTDTQYF	TGTGCCAGCAGTGGATGGGCAGGGACAGGTAGCACAGATACGCAGTATTTT
TRBV9	.	TRBJ2-1	.	CASSVDPGDEQFF	TGTGCCAGCAGCGTAGACCCAGGCGATGAGCAGTTCTTC